This T cell receptor (beta chain) was profiled in a study of early T cells in non-severe SARS-CoV-2 infection. Each CDR3 protein gets one entry after TCRdb re-called the 5' RACE reads with MiXCR. Of 85,000 to 95,000 distinct CDR3 sequences detected, about 15% appear once; the ten largest clones hold less than 0.6%. The V and J ends lost 1 base and 5 bases, in that order; junction bases with no gene match: 14. Germline V lookup: CDR1 SGHAT, CDR2 FQNNGV. This CDR3 spans 18 amino acids. This clonotype was observed a handful of times. This TCR was recovered from an adult who was a healthcare worker with PCR-confirmed SARS-CoV-2 infection or an uninfected control (not recorded which). The gene calls are TRBV11-2 and TRBJ2-3; 8 positions match TRBD2. Sequencing used whole blood. CDR3 in DNA: TGTGCCAGCAGCTTAGTGAGAGGACGGGGGGGCCGTGGAGATACGCAGTATTTT. Residues: CASSLVRGRGGRGDTQYF.